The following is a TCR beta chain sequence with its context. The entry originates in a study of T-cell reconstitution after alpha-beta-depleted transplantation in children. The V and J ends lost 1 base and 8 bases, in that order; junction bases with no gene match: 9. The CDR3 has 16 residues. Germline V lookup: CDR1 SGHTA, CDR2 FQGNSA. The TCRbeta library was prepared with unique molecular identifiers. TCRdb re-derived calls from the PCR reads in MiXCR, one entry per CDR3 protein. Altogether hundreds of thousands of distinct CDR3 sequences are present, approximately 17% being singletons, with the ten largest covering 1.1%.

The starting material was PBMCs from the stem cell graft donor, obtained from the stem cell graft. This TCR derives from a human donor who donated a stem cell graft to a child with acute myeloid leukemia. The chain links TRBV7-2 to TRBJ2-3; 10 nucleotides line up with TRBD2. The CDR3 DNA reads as TGTGCCAGCAGCTTAGATAGCGGGGGGAACTACGGTACGCAGTATTTT. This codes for CASSLDSGGNYGTQYF.